This record covers a single T cell receptor (beta chain). Antigen specificity is unknown. In germline, CDR1 is MGHRA, CDR2 YSYEKL. Trimming removed 1 base from V and 2 bases from J; junction bases left unmatched: 5. There are 18 residues in the CDR3. Clones were sequenced by immunoSEQ multiplex PCR, and TCRdb holds only the in-frame ones, with some missing. The sample has approximately 220,000 clones, 75% to 90% seen once. The study drew the donors from its approximately 130-subject validation cohort, separate from the approximately 700-subject first cohort. These data come from a study of cytomegalovirus exposure and HLA in healthy donors. The study, taken as a whole, reports: The TCR clusters that emerged in the first cohort tended, a later analysis found, to co-occur in the roughly 130 validation repertoires. Whilst most TCR sequences proved rare, a subset of public TCRs occurred across many donors.

The source material was PBMCs. The chain uses TRBV4-1 and TRBJ2-7, with 16 bases aligning to TRBD2. The TCR originated in a woman in her 30s in good health and CMV-seropositive. CDR3 protein: CASSQAGLAGGKTYEQYF. CDR3 DNA sequence: TGCGCCAGCAGCCAAGCGGGACTAGCGGGAGGGAAGACCTACGAGCAGTACTTC.